In its sample, the clone carrying this TCR beta chain was seen a few times. This record belongs to a study of blood T cell repertoires in COVID-19. As processed by the authors: Reference gene primer amplification gave estimated nucleated cell counts. The table came from immunoSEQ multiplex PCR; TCRdb's copy has only in-frame clones and leaves some out. The DNA gave D and trimming, while V, J and clone size come from that table. The table includes roughly 55,000 clones, roughly 80% detected once. The CDR3 has 16 residues. Germline V lookup: CDR1 SGHAT, CDR2 FQNNGV. The V end lost 5 bases, the J end lost 4 bases, and 20 bases lay between the germline ends.

Material for sequencing was peripheral blood. This rearrangement joins TRBV11-2 to TRBJ2-5; weak D call: TRBD2 (6 bases). The receptor was derived from a man older than 75 with acute or convalescent COVID-19. The chain's CDR3 is CASSPGGAPNLETQYF. CDR3 sequence (DNA): TGTGCCAGCAGCCCAGGCGGGGCCCCGAATCTAGAGACCCAGTACTTC.